The 24 T cell receptor beta chains presented below share a single source sample, sequenced in a study of T cell responses to AZD1222 COVID-19 vaccine. Assay used: immunoSEQ multiplex PCR; TCRdb lists only in-frame clones, some missing. Of 95,000 to 150,000 clones in the sample, roughly 88% were seen once. Source: peripheral blood, taken on day 0 of AZD1222 vaccination. These TCRs come from an adult in good health.

CDR3 protein: CASSPDWDPNTEAFF. In DNA, the CDR3 is TGTGCCAGCAGTCCCGATTGGGACCCGAACACTGAAGCTTTCTTT. This chain links TRBV6-5 with TRBJ1-1; possibly TRBD1 for D (5 bases). The germline V gene has CDR1 MNHEY and CDR2 SVGAGI. The CDR3 extends over 15 amino acids. With 5 bases removed from V and 1 base from J, the gap between germline ends came to 14 bases.

This clone was observed a handful of times. V usage is TRBV5-1 and J usage is TRBJ1-6; D remains unclear. This CDR3 has 14 residues. Germline V gene sequence: CDR1 SGHRS, CDR2 YFSETQ. The germline V and J ends were trimmed by 0 bases and 7 bases, with 8 bases remaining between them. For the CDR3, the DNA is TGCGCCAGCAGCTTGGGCCATGGAAATTCACCCCTCCACTTT. Its translation is CASSLGHGNSPLHF.

The V and J genes are TRBV2 and TRBJ1-3; D is undetermined. Trimming removed 5 bases at V and 1 base at J, with 12 bases between. Germline V CDR1 and CDR2: SNHLY, FYNNEI. This CDR3 region has 15 residues. The CDR3 nucleotides read TGTGCCAGCAGTCCTGACAAGGCTTCTGGAAACACCATATATTTT. It specifies CASSPDKASGNTIYF.

The rearrangement joins TRBV6-2 or TRBV6-3 to TRBJ2-3, with 11 nucleotides matching TRBD2. Trimming at V came to 2 bases and at J to 6 bases, leaving 7 bases not matched to a gene. The CDR3 is 16 residues long. Per germline, CDR1 MNHEY and CDR2 SVGEGT. In DNA, the CDR3 is TGTGCCAGCAGTTACGCAACTAGCGGGGGTCCCGATACGCAGTATTTT. Amino acid sequence: CASSYATSGGPDTQYF.

The rearrangement joins TRBV28 to TRBJ1-2; tentatively, D is TRBD1 (6 bases). CDR1 and CDR2 from the germline V gene are MDHEN and SYDVKM. V was trimmed by 4 bases and J by 6 bases, leaving 15 bases between them. CDR3 size: 14 residues. CDR3 residues: CASSSNQGSHGYTF. As DNA, the CDR3 is TGTGCCAGCAGTTCAAATCAGGGGTCTCATGGCTACACCTTC.

V is TRBV29-1 and J is TRBJ2-5; D possibly corresponds to TRBD1 (7 bases). CDR3 length: 13 residues. V lost 8 bases, J lost 4 bases, and 17 bases lay in between. Germline V gene lookup returns CDR1 SQVTM and CDR2 ANQGSEA. The CDR3 nucleotides read TGCAGCCTTAGGGGGGCAGGGGGAGAGACCCAGTACTTC. Encoded protein: CSLRGAGGETQYF. The variable domain in full, with the rest retrieved from reference TRBV29-1 and TRBJ2-5, is SAVISQKPSRDICQRGTSLTIQCQVDSQVTMMFWYRQQPGQSLTLIATANQGSEATYESGFVIDKFPISRPNLTFSTLTVSNMSPEDSSIYLCSLRGAGGETQYFGPGTRLLVL.

V and J are TRBV4-1 and TRBJ1-2; D uncertain. Germline CDR1 MGHRA, CDR2 YSYEKL. The CDR3 covers 14 residues. Between the trimmed V and J ends, which lost 0 bases and 4 bases, there was a span of 9 bases. The CDR3 here is CASSQEATAYGYTF. The CDR3, as DNA: TGCGCCAGCAGCCAAGAGGCGACGGCCTATGGCTACACCTTC.

The rearrangement uses TRBV5-1 and TRBJ1-4; D ambiguous. CDR1 is SGHRS, CDR2 YFSETQ, per germline. The CDR3 covers 12 residues. V lost 4 bases, J lost 3 bases, and 4 bases lay in between. CDR3 bases: TGCGCCAGCAGCGAATCTAATGAAAAACTGTTTTTT. Amino acid sequence: CASSESNEKLFF.

The rearrangement links TRBV7-2 to TRBJ1-2; a possible D gene is TRBD1 (5 bases). V lost 4 bases and J lost 3, with 12 bases in between. The CDR3 length is 14 residues. CDR1 and CDR2 from the germline V gene are SGHTA and FQGNSA. The CDR3 region is CASSSQGGDYGYTF. CDR3 nucleotides: TGTGCCAGCAGCTCCCAGGGAGGGGACTATGGCTACACCTTC.

This chain connects TRBV7-2 to TRBJ2-5, with 10 bases identical to TRBD1. The ends lost 0 bases at V and 5 bases at J; junction bases unmatched: 6. The germline gives CDR1 SGHTA, CDR2 FQGNSA. This CDR3 is 16 amino acids long. DNA for the CDR3: TGTGCCAGCAGCTTAGCCGGGACAGGGGTTCGGGAGACCCAGTACTTC. Translated, it gives CASSLAGTGVRETQYF. Using reference TRBV7-2 and TRBJ2-5 for the parts outside the CDR3, the full variable domain is GAGVSQSPSNKVTEKGKDVELRCDPISGHTALYWYRQSLGQGLEFLIYFQGNSAPDKSGLPSDRFSAERTGGSVSTLTIQRTQQEDSAVYLCASSLAGTGVRETQYFGPGTRLLVL.

This clone was detected only once. The V and J genes are TRBV28 and TRBJ1-3; D possibly corresponds to TRBD1 (6 bases). The V gene lost 7 bases and the J gene lost 3 bases, with 13 bases spanning the gap. The V gene's germline CDR1 is MDHEN and CDR2 SYDVKM. The CDR3 extends over 14 amino acids. CDR3 in DNA: TGTGCCAGCATTTCGCGAGGGGGTGGAAACACCATATATTTT. Encoded protein: CASISRGGGNTIYF.

The gene calls are TRBV5-1 and TRBJ2-1; D remains unclear. Germline loops: CDR1 SGHRS, CDR2 YFSETQ. The CDR3 contains 12 residues. Between the trimmed V and J ends, which lost 7 bases and 6 bases, there was a span of 11 bases. This chain's CDR3 is CASPREFNEQFF. As DNA, the CDR3 is TGCGCCAGCCCCCGAGAGTTCAATGAGCAGTTCTTC.

J is TRBJ2-5 and V is TRBV3-1 (or the pseudogene TRBV3-2); 9 bases fit TRBD2. The CDR3 sequence is 14 residues long. The germline gives CDR1 LGHDT, CDR2 YNNKEL (reference sequence). Trimming removed 3 bases from V and 1 base from J; junction bases left unmatched: 0. The CDR3 protein is CASSQTSGQETQYF. In DNA, the CDR3 is TGTGCCAGCAGCCAGACTAGCGGCCAAGAGACCCAGTACTTC.

The sample holds one count of this clone. J is TRBJ1-1 and V is TRBV6-5; D is possibly TRBD1 (5 bases). The CDR3 sequence is 13 residues long. Per the germline V gene, CDR1 is MNHEY and CDR2 is SVGAGI. V shed 7 bases and J shed 1 base, with 10 bases lying between them. The CDR3 is CASIRVANTEAFF. The CDR3 DNA follows: TGTGCCAGCATCAGGGTAGCGAACACTGAAGCTTTCTTT.

This CDR3 is CASSLVGGDTEAFF. The CDR3 region has the DNA TGCGCCAGCAGCTTGGTGGGCGGGGACACTGAAGCTTTCTTT. The chain combines TRBV5-1 with TRBJ1-1, with D hard to call. Trimming left V 0 bases short and J 3 bases short, with 9 bases between. The CDR3 covers 14 residues. CDR1 and CDR2 (germline): SGHRS, YFSETQ.

J is TRBJ1-2 and V is TRBV19, with D possibly being TRBD1 (6 bases). The V gene's germline CDR1 is LNHDA and CDR2 SQIVND (reference sequence). This CDR3 has 11 amino acids. Trimming took off 10 bases at V and 8 bases at J, with 14 bases between the two ends. The CDR3 protein is CATEGGWGYTF. The DNA for the CDR3 is TGTGCCACTGAGGGGGGCTGGGGCTACACCTTC. Full variable domain (remainder filled in from reference TRBV19 and TRBJ1-2): DGGITQSPKYLFRKEGQNVTLSCEQNLNHDAMYWYRQDPGQGLRLIYYSQIVNDFQKGDIAEGYSVSREKKESFPLTVTSAQKNPTAFYLCATEGGWGYTFGSGTRLTVV.

The rearrangement joins TRBV12-3 or TRBV12-4 to TRBJ2-4; D remains ambiguous. Trimming removed 2 bases at V and 9 bases at J, with 11 bases between. CDR3 length: 13 residues. The CDR3 region is CASSLKGLGIQYF. As DNA, the CDR3 is TGTGCCAGCAGTTTAAAGGGATTGGGCATTCAGTACTTC.

The gene calls are TRBV6-5 and TRBJ1-1; perhaps TRBD1 as D (6 bases). Trimming pared 6 bases from V and 1 base from J, leaving 12 bases between. Germline V gene data show CDR1 as MNHEY and CDR2 as SVGAGI. CDR3 length: 14 residues. Here the CDR3 reads CASRRDTSNTEAFF. CDR3 coding DNA: TGTGCCAGCAGGAGGGACACCTCGAACACTGAAGCTTTCTTT.

The CDR3: CASSPSTSGYTDTQYF. As DNA, the CDR3 is TGTGCCAGCAGCCCTTCGACTAGCGGGTACACAGATACGCAGTATTTT. The chain employs TRBV4-2 and TRBJ2-3, with 10 bases fitting TRBD2. The junction had 6 bases not matched to a gene; V was cut back by 4 bases and J by 2 bases. The CDR3 has 16 residues. Germline CDR1 reads LGHNA; CDR2 reads YNFKEQ.

The J gene is TRBJ2-1, the V gene TRBV11-1; TRBD1 agrees at 10 bases. J was trimmed by 4 bases and V by 5 bases; bases with no gene match: 8. The germline V gene encodes CDR1 SGHAT and CDR2 FQDESV (reference sequence). The CDR3 spans 16 residues. The CDR3 sequence is CASSPRGTGAYNEQFF. Here the CDR3 DNA reads TGTGCCAGCAGCCCGCGCGGGACAGGGGCATACAATGAGCAGTTCTTC.

This chain uses TRBV6-5 with TRBJ1-2; D gene uncertain. Germline loops: CDR1 MNHEY, CDR2 SVGAGI. V was clipped by 0 bases and J by 0 bases, with 8 bases between them. The CDR3 loop spans 15 amino acids. CDR3 nucleotide sequence: TGTGCCAGCAGTTACTCGAGGGCCACTAACTATGGCTACACCTTC. Protein sequence: CASSYSRATNYGYTF.

This chain links TRBV18 with TRBJ1-1; TRBD1 is a possible D gene (5 bases). The CDR3 is made up of 15 amino acids. The V end was cut by 2 bases, the J end by 4 bases, with 14 bases between. Germline CDR1 reads KGHSH; CDR2 reads LQKENI. In nucleotides, the CDR3 is TGTGCCAGCTCACCAGGATCCGGGAGGGGCACTGAAGCTTTCTTT. Protein: CASSPGSGRGTEAFF. The full variable domain, its missing parts supplied by reference TRBV18 and TRBJ1-1, is NAGVMQNPRHLVRRRGQEARLRCSPMKGHSHVYWYRQLPEEGLKFMVYLQKENIIDESGMPKERFSAEFPKEGPSILRIQQVVRGDSAAYFCASSPGSGRGTEAFFGQGTRLTVV.

The chain uses TRBV6-5 and TRBJ2-7; D not resolved. V shed 6 bases and J shed 2 bases, with 11 bases lying between them. The CDR3 consists of 13 residues. CDR1 and CDR2 from the germline V gene are MNHEY and SVGAGI. The CDR3 reads CASSDLSPYEQYF. CDR3 in DNA: TGTGCCAGCAGCGACTTATCGCCCTACGAGCAGTACTTC.

This clone was detected only a few times. This rearrangement joins TRBV4-3 to TRBJ2-7; 7 bases match TRBD1. The CDR3 totals 15 residues. J lost 3 bases, V lost 1 base, and 6 bases had no gene match. Germline V CDR1 and CDR2: LGHNA, YSLEER. CDR3 coding DNA: TGCGCCAGCAGCCAAGTAAGGGACAGCCTCTACGAGCAGTACTTC. It encodes CASSQVRDSLYEQYF.